This entry lists 12 T cell receptor beta chains sequenced from one sample in a study of T cell responses to AZD1222 COVID-19 vaccine. Assay used: immunoSEQ multiplex PCR; TCRdb lists only in-frame clones, some missing. The profile shows about 100,000 clones, just over 85% of them singletons. Sequenced here: peripheral blood, sampled on day 0 of AZD1222 vaccination. Source of these receptors: an adult in good health.

The chain employs TRBV7-9 and TRBJ2-1, with unresolved D. Trimming shortened V by 5 bases and J by 0 bases, and 17 bases separated the two germline ends. The germline CDR1 and CDR2 sequences are SEHNR and FQNEAQ (reference sequence). The CDR3 extends over 17 amino acids. The CDR3, as DNA: TGTGCCAGCAGCCAACCCCCCCCCGGATCCTCCTACAATGAGCAGTTCTTC. As protein: CASSQPPPGSSYNEQFF.

This clone has only one observation. The J gene is TRBJ2-7, the V gene TRBV27; TRBD2 is a possible D gene (5 bases). This CDR3 comprises 15 residues. Germline V lookup: CDR1 MNHEY, CDR2 SMNVEV (reference sequence). Trimming cost V 5 bases and J 0 bases, with 14 bases left between them. As DNA, the CDR3 is TGTGCCAGCAGTAAGTGGGAGCGCCCCTCCTACGAGCAGTACTTC. It translates to CASSKWERPSYEQYF.

The rearrangement links TRBV6-1 to TRBJ1-1, with 8 bases identical to TRBD1. Germline V CDR1 and CDR2: MNHNS, SASEGT. This CDR3 has 16 residues. The J segment lost 1 base and the V segment lost 0 bases, leaving 4 bases of the junction unmatched. In DNA form, the CDR3 reads TGTGCCAGCAGTGAAGCCGCCGGACAGGGGAACACTGAAGCTTTCTTT. Protein: CASSEAAGQGNTEAFF.

J is TRBJ1-1 and V is TRBV4-1; TRBD1 might be the D (5 bases). Germline V gene sequence: CDR1 MGHRA, CDR2 YSYEKL. Between the trimmed V and J ends, which lost 2 bases and 6 bases, there was a span of 13 bases. The CDR3 runs to 14 residues. CDR3 nucleotide sequence: TGCGCCAGCAGCCAACCCACAAGCAGGGCTGAAGCTTTCTTT. Amino acid sequence: CASSQPTSRAEAFF.

This clone appeared once. DNA for the CDR3: TGTGCCAGCACCCTAGCGGGGGGAAGCAATGAGCAGTTCTTC. It specifies CASTLAGGSNEQFF. The chain couples TRBV27 to TRBJ2-1, with TRBD2 identical over 11 bases. Germline CDR1 reads MNHEY; CDR2 reads SMNVEV (reference sequence). The V gene end was trimmed by 7 bases and the J gene end by 6 bases; junction bases not matched to a gene: 5. This CDR3 contains 14 residues.

The V call is TRBV7-9, the J call TRBJ1-1, with D maybe TRBD1 (6 bases). Trimming cost V 3 bases and J 1 base, with 9 bases left between them. CDR1 SEHNR and CDR2 FQNEAQ come from the germline V gene (reference sequence). The CDR3 covers 14 residues. The CDR3 DNA is TGTGCCAGCAGCTTTGCAGGGGCGAACACTGAAGCTTTCTTT. Encoded protein: CASSFAGANTEAFF.

The chain recombines TRBV3-1 (or the pseudogene TRBV3-2) with TRBJ2-1; a possible D gene is TRBD2 (6 bases). V gave up 1 base and J gave up 0 bases, with 10 bases separating them. From germline, CDR1 is LGHDT and CDR2 YNNKEL (reference sequence). CDR3 length: 16 residues. CDR3: CASSQGGVPSYNEQFF. In DNA form, the CDR3 reads TGTGCCAGCAGCCAAGGGGGGGTACCCTCCTACAATGAGCAGTTCTTC.

The rearrangement uses TRBV5-1 and TRBJ2-1; no reliable D call. Trimming removed 0 bases at V and 1 base at J, with 11 bases between. CDR3 length: 16 amino acids. Germline V CDR1 and CDR2: SGHRS, YFSETQ. The CDR3 DNA reads TGCGCCAGCAGCTTGGCCTTGTCTAATTCCTACAATGAGCAGTTCTTC. This translates into CASSLALSNSYNEQFF.

The rearrangement joins TRBV10-3 to TRBJ2-1, with 11 bases lining up with TRBD2. CDR3 size: 14 residues. V lost 4 bases to trimming and J lost 8 bases; unmatched junction nucleotides: 4. The V gene's germline CDR1 is ENHRY and CDR2 SYGVKD. CDR3 region: CAISGQLAGDEQFF. Here the CDR3 DNA reads TGTGCCATCAGTGGACAACTAGCGGGAGATGAGCAGTTCTTC.

The rearrangement uses TRBV7-2 and TRBJ2-1, with TRBD2 as a possible D gene (6 bases). Germline assignment: CDR1 SGHTA and CDR2 FQGNSA. The CDR3 is 16 residues long. V lost 1 base and J lost 1, with 11 bases in between. In DNA form, the CDR3 reads TGTGCCAGCAGCTTAGGGCGCGGGACTTCCTACAATGAGCAGTTCTTC. Translated: CASSLGRGTSYNEQFF.

The J gene is TRBJ2-7, the V gene TRBV2, with 13 nucleotides matching TRBD2. CDR1 is SNHLY, CDR2 FYNNEI, per germline. The CDR3 sequence is 16 residues long. J was trimmed by 0 bases and V by 6 bases; bases with no gene match: 5. As DNA, the CDR3 is TGTGCCAGCAGCCCCTGGACTAGCGGGGGCTCCTACGAGCAGTACTTC. This sequence encodes CASSPWTSGGSYEQYF.

The chain is built from TRBV5-1 and TRBJ2-1; 7 nucleotides line up with TRBD2. This CDR3 has 14 residues. V was clipped by 7 bases and J by 0 bases; unmatched bases: 4. Germline V gives CDR1 SGHRS, CDR2 YFSETQ. The CDR3 protein is CASSPGGSYNEQFF. The CDR3 bases are TGCGCCAGCTCACCGGGGGGCTCCTACAATGAGCAGTTCTTC.